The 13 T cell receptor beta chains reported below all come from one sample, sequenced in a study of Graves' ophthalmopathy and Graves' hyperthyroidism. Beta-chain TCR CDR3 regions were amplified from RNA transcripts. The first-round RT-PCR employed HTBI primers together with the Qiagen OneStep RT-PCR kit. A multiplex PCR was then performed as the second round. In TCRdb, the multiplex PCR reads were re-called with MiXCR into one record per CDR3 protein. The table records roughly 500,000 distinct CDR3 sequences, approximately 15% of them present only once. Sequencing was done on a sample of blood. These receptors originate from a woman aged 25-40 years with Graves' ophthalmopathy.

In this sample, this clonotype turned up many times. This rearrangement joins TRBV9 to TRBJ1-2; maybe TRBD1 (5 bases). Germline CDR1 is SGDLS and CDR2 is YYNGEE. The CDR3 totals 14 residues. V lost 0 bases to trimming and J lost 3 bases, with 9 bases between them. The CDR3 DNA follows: TGTGCCAGCAGCGTAGACGAGGGACACTATGGCTACACCTTC. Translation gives CASSVDEGHYGYTF.

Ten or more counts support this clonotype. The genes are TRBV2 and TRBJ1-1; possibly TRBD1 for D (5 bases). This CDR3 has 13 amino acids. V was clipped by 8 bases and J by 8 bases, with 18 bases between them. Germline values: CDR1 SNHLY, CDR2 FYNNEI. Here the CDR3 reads CASSAITGIEAFF. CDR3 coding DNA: TGTGCCAGCTCGGCGATTACAGGCATCGAAGCTTTCTTT.

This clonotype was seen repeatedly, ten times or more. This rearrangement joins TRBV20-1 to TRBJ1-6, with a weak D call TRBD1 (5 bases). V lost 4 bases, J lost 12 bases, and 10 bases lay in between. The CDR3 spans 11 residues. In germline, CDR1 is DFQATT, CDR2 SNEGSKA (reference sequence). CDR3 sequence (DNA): TGCAGTGCTACACAGGAGTTACCCCTCCACTTT. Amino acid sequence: CSATQELPLHF.

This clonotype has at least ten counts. The CDR3 bases are TGTGCCAGCATCTGGGACCCTTGGAAGAACACTGAAGCTTTCTTT. It is translated as CASIWDPWKNTEAFF. The rearrangement links TRBV6-5 to TRBJ1-1, with a weak D call TRBD1 (5 bases). The ends were cut back, 7 bases at V and 1 base at J, with 16 bases in the middle. The CDR3 covers 15 residues. Germline values: CDR1 MNHEY, CDR2 SVGAGI.

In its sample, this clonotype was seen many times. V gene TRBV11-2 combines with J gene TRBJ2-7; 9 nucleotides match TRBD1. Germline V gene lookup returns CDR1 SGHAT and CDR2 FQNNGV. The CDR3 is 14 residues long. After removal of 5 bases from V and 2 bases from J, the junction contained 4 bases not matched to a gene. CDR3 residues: CASSVGDRAYEQYF. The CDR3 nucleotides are TGTGCCAGCAGCGTCGGGGACAGGGCCTACGAGCAGTACTTC.

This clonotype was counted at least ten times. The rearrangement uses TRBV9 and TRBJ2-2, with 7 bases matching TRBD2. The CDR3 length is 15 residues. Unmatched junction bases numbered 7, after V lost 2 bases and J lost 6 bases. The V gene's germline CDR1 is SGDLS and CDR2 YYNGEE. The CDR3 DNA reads TGTGCCAGCAGCGTGGGGGGGTCCGGCCCCGGGGAGCTGTTTTTT. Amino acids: CASSVGGSGPGELFF. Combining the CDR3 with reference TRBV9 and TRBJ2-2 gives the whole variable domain DSGVTQTPKHLITATGQRVTLRCSPRSGDLSVYWYQQSLDQGLQFLIQYYNGEERAKGNILERFSAQQFPDLHSELNLSSLELGDSALYFCASSVGGSGPGELFFGEGSRLTVL.

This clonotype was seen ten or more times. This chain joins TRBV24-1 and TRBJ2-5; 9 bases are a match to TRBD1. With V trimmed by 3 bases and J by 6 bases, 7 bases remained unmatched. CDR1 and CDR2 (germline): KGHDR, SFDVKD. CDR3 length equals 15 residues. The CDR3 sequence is CATSDVQGAIQTQYF. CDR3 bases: TGTGCCACCAGTGATGTACAGGGGGCTATCCAGACCCAGTACTTC.

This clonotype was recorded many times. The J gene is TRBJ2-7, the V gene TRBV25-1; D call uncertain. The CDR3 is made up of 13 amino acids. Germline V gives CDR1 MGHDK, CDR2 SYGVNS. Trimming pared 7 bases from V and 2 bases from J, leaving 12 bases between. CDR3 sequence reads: CASTKGPAYEQYF. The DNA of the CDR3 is TGTGCCAGCACCAAAGGACCGGCCTACGAGCAGTACTTC.

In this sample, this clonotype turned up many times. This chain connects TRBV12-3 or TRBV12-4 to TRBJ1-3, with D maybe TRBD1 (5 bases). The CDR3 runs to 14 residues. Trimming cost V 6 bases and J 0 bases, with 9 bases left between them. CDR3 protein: CASRQELSGNTIYF. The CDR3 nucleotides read TGTGCCAGCAGACAGGAACTCTCTGGAAACACCATATATTTT.

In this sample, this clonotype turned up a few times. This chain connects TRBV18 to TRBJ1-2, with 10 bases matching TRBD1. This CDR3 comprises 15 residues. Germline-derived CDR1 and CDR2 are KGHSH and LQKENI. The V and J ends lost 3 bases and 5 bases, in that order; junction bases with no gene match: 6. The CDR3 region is CASSPPGTGAYGYTF. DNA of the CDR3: TGTGCCAGCTCACCGCCCGGGACAGGGGCATATGGCTACACCTTC. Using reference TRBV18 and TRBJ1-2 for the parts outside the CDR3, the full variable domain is NAGVMQNPRHLVRRRGQEARLRCSPMKGHSHVYWYRQLPEEGLKFMVYLQKENIIDESGMPKERFSAEFPKEGPSILRIQQVVRGDSAAYFCASSPPGTGAYGYTFGSGTRLTVV.

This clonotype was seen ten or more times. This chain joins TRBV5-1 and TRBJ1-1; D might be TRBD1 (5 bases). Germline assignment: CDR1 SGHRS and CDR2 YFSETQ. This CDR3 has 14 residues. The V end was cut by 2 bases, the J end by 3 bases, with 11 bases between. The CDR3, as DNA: TGCGCCAGCAGCTTAATCGGACACGACACTGAAGCTTTCTTT. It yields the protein CASSLIGHDTEAFF.

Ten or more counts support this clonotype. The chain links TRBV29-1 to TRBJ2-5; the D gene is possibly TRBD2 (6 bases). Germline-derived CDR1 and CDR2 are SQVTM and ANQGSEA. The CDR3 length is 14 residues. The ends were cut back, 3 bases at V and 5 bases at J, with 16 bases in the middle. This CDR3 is CSVDGREAGETQYF. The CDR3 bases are TGCAGCGTTGACGGTAGAGAGGCGGGGGAGACCCAGTACTTC.

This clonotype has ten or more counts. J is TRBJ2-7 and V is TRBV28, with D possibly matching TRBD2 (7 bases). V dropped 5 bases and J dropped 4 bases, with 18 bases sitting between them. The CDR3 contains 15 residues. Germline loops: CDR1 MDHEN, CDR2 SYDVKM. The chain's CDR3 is CASSTPGGGKYEQYF. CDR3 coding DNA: TGTGCCAGCAGTACCCCGGGGGGCGGTAAATACGAGCAGTACTTC.